These 13 T cell receptor beta chains were all obtained from the same sample, sequenced in a study of T cells after yellow fever vaccination. TCRdb redid the calling of the 5' RACE reads with MiXCR, one entry per CDR3 protein. The repertoire holds under 150,000 distinct CDR3 sequences, with 7.7% as singletons. Specimen: CD4+ T cells sorted from PBMCs, collected 5 days after the yellow fever booster vaccination. All receptors derive from a man under 40 who received the YFV17D yellow fever vaccine.

This clonotype was observed many times. The J gene is TRBJ2-1, the V gene TRBV20-1; possible D gene TRBD2, 10 bases. The CDR3 extends over 17 amino acids. V was clipped by 5 bases and J by 9 bases, with 29 bases between them. CDR1 DFQATT and CDR2 SNEGSKA come from the germline V gene (reference sequence). This chain's CDR3 is CSAPGQGASGRVSEQFF. CDR3 sequence (DNA): TGCAGTGCTCCGGGACAGGGTGCTAGCGGGAGAGTTAGTGAGCAGTTCTTC.

This clonotype was recorded many times. The chain recombines TRBV5-1 with TRBJ2-2, with TRBD1 identical over 7 bases. Germline V gene data show CDR1 as SGHRS and CDR2 as YFSETQ. The V segment lost 0 bases and the J segment 7 bases; nucleotides outside the gene matches: 6. The CDR3 has 15 amino acids. CDR3 sequence (DNA): TGCGCCAGCAGCTTGGAGGGACAGCGCAGCGGGGAGCTGTTTTTT. Translating gives CASSLEGQRSGELFF. The entire variable domain, with the rest obtained from reference TRBV5-1 and TRBJ2-2, is as follows: KAGVTQTPRYLIKTRGQQVTLSCSPISGHRSVSWYQQTPGQGLQFLFEYFSETQRNKGNFPGRFSGRQFSNSRSEMNVSTLELGDSALYLCASSLEGQRSGELFFGEGSRLTVL.

This clonotype was picked up a small number of times. J is TRBJ2-1 and V is TRBV5-1, with D hard to call. Germline V CDR1 and CDR2: SGHRS, YFSETQ. V was pared by 4 bases and J by 0 bases, with 11 bases between. The CDR3 has 15 residues. Written as DNA, the CDR3 is TGCGCCAGCAGCCCCGAACCGAGCTCCTACAATGAGCAGTTCTTC. Protein sequence: CASSPEPSSYNEQFF.

This clonotype showed up many times. This chain connects TRBV28 to TRBJ1-5; no definite D call. The germline V and J ends were trimmed by 5 bases and 5 bases, with 10 bases remaining between them. The germline CDR1 and CDR2 sequences are MDHEN and SYDVKM. This CDR3 has 13 amino acids. DNA of the CDR3: TGTGCCAGCAGTGCTAACAAGTATCAGCCCCAGCATTTT. Translating gives CASSANKYQPQHF.

This clonotype was counted many times. The V and J genes are TRBV6-6 and TRBJ1-5; D gene ambiguous. Trimming shortened V by 6 bases and J by 9 bases, and 12 bases separated the two germline ends. Germline V lookup: CDR1 MNHNY, CDR2 SVGAGI (reference sequence). The CDR3 has 12 amino acids. Here the CDR3 reads CASSPLAWPQHF. The CDR3 coding sequence is TGTGCCAGCAGCCCTTTAGCGTGGCCCCAGCATTTT.

The chain carries TRBV11-1 and TRBJ2-1; the match to TRBD1 covers 8 bases. Looked up from germline, CDR1 is SGHAT and CDR2 is FQDESV (reference sequence). V was pared by 1 base and J by 6 bases, with 14 bases of the junction left unmatched. The CDR3 runs 18 residues. CDR3 sequence: CASSLGLQGGGSSNEQFF. The CDR3 nucleotides read TGTGCCAGCAGCTTAGGCCTACAGGGGGGCGGTAGTTCCAATGAGCAGTTCTTC.

This clonotype was recorded many times. This chain links TRBV28 with TRBJ2-7; TRBD1 or TRBD2 may be the D gene (5 bases each). The length of the CDR3 is 14 residues. The V end lost 7 bases, the J end lost 3 bases, and 16 bases lay between the germline ends. Per germline, CDR1 MDHEN and CDR2 SYDVKM. CDR3 nucleotide sequence: TGTGCCAGCAATCCTATGGGGGAGTTCTACGAGCAGTACTTC. This gives the protein CASNPMGEFYEQYF. The variable domain in full, with the rest retrieved from reference TRBV28 and TRBJ2-7, is DVKVTQSSRYLVKRTGEKVFLECVQDMDHENMFWYRQDPGLGLRLIYFSYDVKMKEKGDIPEGYSVSREKKERFSLILESASTNQTSMYLCASNPMGEFYEQYFGPGTRLTVT.

The CDR3 loop is CATSQGAGGPWSYNEQFF. The CDR3 DNA sequence: TGTGCCACCTCCCAGGGGGCGGGAGGGCCTTGGTCCTACAATGAGCAGTTCTTC. This chain uses TRBV12-5 with TRBJ2-1; D perhaps matches TRBD2 (9 bases). The CDR3 contains 18 residues. CDR1 LGHNT and CDR2 FRNRAP come from the germline V gene.

This clonotype has ten or more counts. The chain carries TRBV5-1 and TRBJ2-1; no reliable D call. The CDR3 spans 15 residues. CDR1 and CDR2 (germline): SGHRS, YFSETQ. V was clipped by 6 bases and J by 0 bases, with 13 bases between them. The CDR3 loop reads CASTSLSLSYNEQFF. The CDR3 DNA follows: TGCGCCAGCACCTCCCTTAGTCTCTCCTACAATGAGCAGTTCTTC. The complete variable domain, with remaining parts taken from reference TRBV5-1 and TRBJ2-1, reads KAGVTQTPRYLIKTRGQQVTLSCSPISGHRSVSWYQQTPGQGLQFLFEYFSETQRNKGNFPGRFSGRQFSNSRSEMNVSTLELGDSALYLCASTSLSLSYNEQFFGPGTRLTVL.

This clonotype was seen at least ten times. For the CDR3, the DNA is TGCGCCAGCAGCTTCCGGGACGGGAGCTCCTACGAGCAGTACTTC. Encoded protein: CASSFRDGSSYEQYF. This chain uses TRBV5-1 with TRBJ2-7; possibly TRBD2 for D (6 bases). CDR1 is SGHRS, CDR2 YFSETQ, per germline. V was trimmed by 2 bases and J by 0 bases, leaving 12 bases between them. This CDR3 comprises 15 residues.

This clonotype was seen many times. One end of the junction is discordant with germline, which a read error may explain. In nucleotides, the CDR3 is TGTGCCAGCTCACCCCAGAAGGGGGAACTAGCCCACAATGAACAGTTCTTC. Protein sequence: CASSPQKGELAHNEQFF. This chain joins TRBV18 and TRBJ2-1; D may match TRBD1 or TRBD2 (6 bases each). The CDR3 covers 17 residues. Germline CDR1 and CDR2: KGHSH and LQKENI.

This clonotype has ten or more counts. The V and J genes are TRBV11-2 and TRBJ2-3; no definite D call. In germline, CDR1 is SGHAT, CDR2 FQNNGV. V gave up 5 bases and J gave up 6 bases, with 3 bases separating them. The length of the CDR3 is 10 residues. CDR3 protein: CASSRDTQYF. In DNA, the CDR3 is TGTGCCAGCAGCAGGGATACGCAGTATTTT. Supplemented by reference TRBV11-2 and TRBJ2-3, the full variable domain reads EAGVAQSPRYKIIEKRQSVAFWCNPISGHATLYWYQQILGQGPKLLIQFQNNGVVDDSQLPKDRFSAERLKGVDSTLKIQPAKLEDSAVYLCASSRDTQYFGPGTRLTVL.

This clonotype was seen more than once but under ten times. This chain joins TRBV6-5 and TRBJ1-2; no reliable D call. The CDR3 consists of 14 residues. Germline loops: CDR1 MNHEY, CDR2 SVGAGI. Trimming stripped 6 bases from V and 8 bases from J, with 19 bases between. The DNA for the CDR3 is TGTGCCAGCAGATTATCTAGACAATCGCAGGGCTACACCTTC. Its translation is CASRLSRQSQGYTF.